This TCR beta chain came from a study of Ad26.COV2.S vaccination and SARS-CoV-2 variants. Study-wide context: Of the COV1001 trial arms, the Ad26.COV2.S arm included the donor. Doses of Ad26.COV2.S were injected into muscle once or twice, 56 days apart.

With respect to this clone: Antigen unknown.

Study-level findings and limits: Non-spike TCR breadth was similar in vaccine and placebo recipients.

The treatment denotes: about 20 received Ad26.COV2.S at low or high dose, single or two shots; a few received placebo; per-sample allocation not given. Sampling was performed 63 days after the first vaccine or placebo injection. An Ad26 vector expressing Wuhan-strain SARS-CoV-2 spike served as the vaccine. The protocol was immunoSEQ multiplex PCR, while the TCRdb copy is restricted to in-frame clones and leaves out a portion. The sample shows roughly 400,000 clones, around 92% of them seen only once. V lost 3 bases and J 3 bases, leaving 12 bases between the germline ends. Germline lookup yields CDR1 DFQATT and CDR2 SNEGSKA (reference sequence). This CDR3 comprises 13 residues.

The sample was peripheral blood, taken in a trial of Ad26.COV2.S vaccine versus placebo. J is TRBJ2-7 and V is TRBV20-1, with D perhaps assigned TRBD1 or TRBD2 (6 bases each). The TCR originated in a person aged 18-65 years who received the Ad26.COV2.S COVID-19 vaccine or a placebo. CDR3 in amino acids: CSASSGAIYEQYF. The DNA for the CDR3 is TGCAGTGCTAGTTCGGGGGCCATCTACGAGCAGTACTTC.